Listed here are 8 T cell receptor beta chains from one sample, sequenced in a study of T cell responses to AZD1222 COVID-19 vaccine. The assay was immunoSEQ multiplex PCR, and TCRdb's table has in-frame clones only and misses some. The table includes 84,000 or so clones, 75% to 95% detected once. Specimen: peripheral blood, collected 28 days after the second AZD1222 dose. Receptor source: an adult who received the AZD1222 COVID-19 vaccine.

CDR3 coding DNA: TGTGCCAGCAGCGAGCCGAAGGGGGGAAATAATTCACCCCTCCACTTT. Translation gives CASSEPKGGNNSPLHF. V gene TRBV2 combines with J gene TRBJ1-6, with a tentative D call TRBD1 (6 bases). Looked up from germline, CDR1 is SNHLY and CDR2 is FYNNEI. The CDR3 has 16 residues. V was clipped by 6 bases and J by 5 bases, with 17 bases between them.

The genes are TRBV24-1 and TRBJ1-2; D is undetermined. This CDR3 region has 15 residues. The V end lost 12 bases, the J end lost 7 bases, and 26 bases lay between the germline ends. Germline V gives CDR1 KGHDR, CDR2 SFDVKD. CDR3 coding DNA: TGTGCCGAGGTTGTAGGCAGCCGCCACTTGTCTGGCTACACCTTC. It is translated as CAEVVGSRHLSGYTF.

The chain couples TRBV29-1 to TRBJ1-1; possible D gene TRBD1, 6 bases. The V gene's germline CDR1 is SQVTM and CDR2 ANQGSEA. This CDR3 has 16 amino acids. Trimming removed 3 bases at V and 2 bases at J, with 19 bases between. The CDR3 reads CSVDPPLGQTNTEAFF. As DNA, the CDR3 is TGCAGCGTTGATCCCCCCCTAGGACAGACAAACACTGAAGCTTTCTTT. The full variable domain, completed using reference TRBV29-1 and TRBJ1-1, is SAVISQKPSRDICQRGTSLTIQCQVDSQVTMMFWYRQQPGQSLTLIATANQGSEATYESGFVIDKFPISRPNLTFSTLTVSNMSPEDSSIYLCSVDPPLGQTNTEAFFGQGTRLTVV.

This rearrangement joins TRBV19 to TRBJ1-6; D ambiguous. CDR3 length equals 12 residues. Trimming pared 1 base from V and 9 bases from J, leaving 4 bases between. Germline CDR1 and CDR2: LNHDA and SQIVND (reference sequence). The CDR3 DNA reads as TGTGCCAGTAGTATAGCTACTTCACCCCTCCACTTT. Translating it yields CASSIATSPLHF.

The chain recombines TRBV5-4 with TRBJ2-5, with 11 positions matching TRBD2. Germline values: CDR1 SGHNT, CDR2 YYREEE (reference sequence). J lost 1 base, V lost 4 bases, and 3 bases had no gene match. This CDR3 region has 15 residues. This chain's CDR3 is CASSPGTSGQETQYF. As DNA, the CDR3 is TGTGCCAGCAGCCCTGGGACTAGCGGCCAAGAGACCCAGTACTTC.

The rearrangement joins TRBV19 to TRBJ1-5, with D uncertain. This CDR3 has 16 amino acids. Trimming removed 7 bases from V and 4 bases from J, with 20 bases in between. The germline CDR1 and CDR2 sequences are LNHDA and SQIVND (reference sequence). CDR3 protein: CASTLQRTLGNQPQHF. In DNA, the CDR3 is TGTGCCAGTACTCTACAACGGACTCTAGGGAATCAGCCCCAGCATTTT.

The rearrangement joins TRBV7-3 to TRBJ2-3; 9 positions agree with TRBD2. The CDR3 totals 16 residues. V was pared by 5 bases and J by 7 bases, with 13 bases of the junction left unmatched. Looked up from germline, CDR1 is SGHTA and CDR2 is FQGTGA. The CDR3 is CASSPEGASGANTQYF. CDR3 bases: TGTGCCAGCAGCCCGGAAGGGGCTAGCGGGGCTAATACGCAGTATTTT.

The genes are TRBV6-6 and TRBJ1-5, with D perhaps TRBD1 (5 bases). This CDR3 is 16 amino acids long. From germline, CDR1 is MNHNY and CDR2 SVGAGI (reference sequence). Trimming took 5 bases from V and 0 from J, leaving 14 bases between them. Here the CDR3 DNA reads TGTGCCAGCAGTCCCCTGACGGGGGATAGCAATCAGCCCCAGCATTTT. Protein: CASSPLTGDSNQPQHF.